Listed below are T cell receptor beta chains from one sample, sequenced in a study of identical twins. One entry per CDR3 protein results from TCRdb running MiXCR on the 5' RACE reads. The sample lists 500,000 to 650,000 distinct CDR3 sequences, around 7.5% occurring once. The sample was also reused in another study, on yellow fever vaccine responses in identical twins.

What was sequenced was PBMCs. These receptor sequences come from a young woman in good health. Each CDR3 is given with its conserved first and last residue. The order of the fields is V gene, CDR3 protein.

>TRBV2
CASKLGGTDTQYF
>TRBV29-1
CSVEGIAALSTDTQYF
>TRBV4-1
CASSRGPGGSYEQYF
>TRBV5-8
CASSLGTGGKTQYF
>TRBV6-1
CASSPGQGAKNIQYF
>TRBV15
CATGLYNSPLHF
>TRBV20-1
CSAKDREFYNEQFF
>TRBV19
CASSIERGRPGGEQYF
>TRBV20-1
CSAASGSYNEQFF
>TRBV6-5
CASKRDGNQPQHF
>TRBV12-3/TRBV12-4
CASTFPLYPDTQYF
>TRBV5-1
CASTSWAGGSGANVLTF
>TRBV20-1
CSAFSTGNYGYTF
>TRBV15
CATSRVQGGQVITEAFF
>TRBV12-3/TRBV12-4
CASSIAGTGTSYEQYF
>TRBV12-3/TRBV12-4
CASNPRGSDSPLHF
>TRBV15
CATGPPGQRHEQFF
>TRBV4-1
CASSPTPDSLYGYTF
>TRBV29-1
CSAERDGNEQFF
>TRBV20-1
CSARGGTSGKVNEQYF
>TRBV12-3/TRBV12-4
CASSALLFEQYF
>TRBV7-9
CASSPLDRGRWNTEAFF
>TRBV20-1
CSARERVVAQYF
>TRBV7-9
CASSLRDRVGGEAFF
>TRBV14
CASGTDIDFGTDTQYF
>TRBV28
CASGTKDRYF
>TRBV3-1
CASSQGGGTEAFF
>TRBV9
CASSETTGSGEKLFF
>TRBV25-1
CASSAAGGAEAFF
>TRBV28
CASSFWTGGQGVGELFF
>TRBV3-1
CASSQDGLWAPTDTQYF
>TRBV12-3/TRBV12-4
CASAWRETQYF
>TRBV2
CASRGVGNEQFF
>TRBV5-1
CASSLEGNGETQYF
>TRBV10-3
CAIGPSYEQYF
>TRBV11-3
CASSLVDGANVLTF
>TRBV6-2/TRBV6-3
CASSFRLAGAYEQYF
>TRBV7-9
CASSLGILAGEETQYF
>TRBV12-3/TRBV12-4
CASSDFSEAFF
>TRBV12-3/TRBV12-4
CASSLGRFTGELFF